A single sample gave rise to the 9 T cell receptor beta chains below, sequenced in a study of cytomegalovirus exposure and HLA in healthy donors. Clones were read by immunoSEQ multiplex PCR, and TCRdb kept only the in-frame ones, dropping some. The sample contains fewer than 250,000 clones, 85% to 90% of which appear only once. Specimen: PBMCs. The receptors stem from a young man in good health and CMV-seronegative.

This chain connects TRBV18 to TRBJ2-5, with a possible D match to TRBD2 (6 bases). Trimming pared 3 bases from V and 3 bases from J, leaving 23 bases between. This CDR3 comprises 18 residues. CDR1 and CDR2 (germline): KGHSH, LQKENI. The CDR3 DNA reads TGTGCCAGCTCACCGGAGTGGGGACGGGAGAGCTCCAAAGAGACCCAGTACTTC. Translated, it gives CASSPEWGRESSKETQYF.

The chain couples TRBV15 to TRBJ1-2, with D unclear. V dropped 0 bases and J dropped 3 bases, with 14 bases sitting between them. This CDR3 has 16 amino acids. Germline values: CDR1 LNHNV, CDR2 YYDKDF (reference sequence). The CDR3 reads CATSRDLDPAHYGYTF. CDR3 nucleotides: TGTGCCACCAGCAGAGATCTAGACCCGGCCCACTATGGCTACACCTTC.

The gene calls are TRBV2 and TRBJ1-1; 8 bases agree with TRBD1. Losses at the gene ends were 11 bases for V and 5 bases for J; bases not matched to a gene: 10. The CDR3 contains 13 residues. Germline CDR1 and CDR2: SNHLY and FYNNEI. The CDR3 region is CAGLWTGTTEAFF. CDR3 nucleotide sequence: TGTGCCGGATTATGGACAGGGACGACTGAAGCTTTCTTT.

This clone came up a few times. CDR3 in DNA: TGTGCCAGCAGTGACAGGGGATCCTACGAGCAGTACTTC. Amino acids: CASSDRGSYEQYF. The chain recombines TRBV6-5 with TRBJ2-7; 8 bases agree with TRBD1. This CDR3 spans 13 amino acids. Germline CDR1 reads MNHEY; CDR2 reads SVGAGI. Trimming cost V 5 bases and J 1 base; bases outside gene matches: 1.

This clone appeared a single time. The rearrangement joins TRBV28 to TRBJ1-1; the match to TRBD1 covers 7 bases. Germline V gene lookup returns CDR1 MDHEN and CDR2 SYDVKM. The V gene end was trimmed by 3 bases and the J gene end by 6 bases; junction bases not matched to a gene: 10. The CDR3 loop spans 15 amino acids. CDR3 in amino acids: CASSFPGTETSEAFF. The CDR3 DNA reads as TGTGCCAGCAGTTTCCCCGGGACAGAAACCTCTGAAGCTTTCTTT.

The V call is TRBV18, the J call TRBJ1-2; TRBD1 might be the D (5 bases). There are 14 residues in the CDR3. V shed 4 bases and J shed 4 bases, with 13 bases lying between them. Germline lookup yields CDR1 KGHSH and CDR2 LQKENI. CDR3 coding DNA: TGTGCCAGCTCACGCGGTCAGGGCGGCTATGGCTACACCTTC. It codes for CASSRGQGGYGYTF.

The chain has TRBV18 and TRBJ1-1, with TRBD1 as a possible D gene (6 bases). This CDR3 spans 13 amino acids. Trimming removed 4 bases at V and 2 bases at J, with 8 bases between. Per the germline V gene, CDR1 is KGHSH and CDR2 is LQKENI. The DNA of the CDR3 is TGTGCCAGCTCACAACAGGGCAACACTGAAGCTTTCTTT. As protein: CASSQQGNTEAFF.

The chain recombines TRBV7-3 with TRBJ2-7, with 7 positions matching TRBD2. The germline gives CDR1 SGHTA, CDR2 FQGTGA. The CDR3 has 13 amino acids. After removal of 2 bases from V and 4 bases from J, the junction contained 2 bases not matched to a gene. CDR3 DNA sequence: TGTGCCAGCAGCTTAGCGGGAGATTACGAGCAGTACTTC. Protein: CASSLAGDYEQYF.

This clone was picked up one time. The rearrangement uses TRBV13 and TRBJ2-7; D ambiguous. This CDR3 has 12 amino acids. Trimming took 0 bases from V and 4 from J, leaving 4 bases between them. Germline CDR1 PRHDT, CDR2 FYEKMQ (reference sequence). The CDR3 sequence is CASSLGAYEQYF. The CDR3 nucleotides read TGTGCCAGCAGCTTAGGAGCGTACGAGCAGTACTTC.